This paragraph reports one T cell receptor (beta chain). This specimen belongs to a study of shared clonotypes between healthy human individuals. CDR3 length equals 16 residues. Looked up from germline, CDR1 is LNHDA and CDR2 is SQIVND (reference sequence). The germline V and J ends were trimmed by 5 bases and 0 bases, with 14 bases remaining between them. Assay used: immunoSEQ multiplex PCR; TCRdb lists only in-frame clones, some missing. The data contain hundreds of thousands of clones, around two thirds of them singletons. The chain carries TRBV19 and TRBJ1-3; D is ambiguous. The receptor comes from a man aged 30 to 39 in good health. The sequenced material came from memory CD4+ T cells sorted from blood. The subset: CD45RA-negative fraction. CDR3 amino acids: CASSPFGGVSGNTIYF. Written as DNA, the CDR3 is TGTGCCAGTAGTCCGTTCGGCGGGGTCTCTGGAAACACCATATATTTT.